The 5 T cell receptor beta chains given below trace back to one sample, sequenced in a study of shared clonotypes between healthy human individuals. Sequencing was performed with immunoSEQ multiplex PCR; in TCRdb, only in-frame clones are kept and a portion is missing. The table has roughly 2,500,000 clones, approximately 93% seen once. The sequenced material came from naive CD4+ T cells from PBMCs. Subset noted: CD45RA+ positively selected. The receptors here all came from a man aged 18 to 30 in good health. Some clones in this sample may be carry-over from other donors' samples.

The chain carries TRBV30 and TRBJ2-7; 8 bases align to TRBD1. The CDR3 has 13 amino acids. Germline assignment: CDR1 GTSNPN and CDR2 SVGIG (reference sequence). Unmatched junction bases numbered 8, after V lost 4 bases and J lost 6 bases. The CDR3 sequence is CAWTTGEESEQYF. In DNA form, the CDR3 reads TGTGCCTGGACGACAGGGGAAGAGAGCGAGCAGTACTTC.

This clone was counted a few times. This chain joins TRBV2 and TRBJ2-7, with D possibly TRBD1 on 6 matching bases. Germline loops: CDR1 SNHLY, CDR2 FYNNEI. This CDR3 is 13 amino acids long. The V and J ends lost 6 bases and 5 bases respectively, with 14 bases between them. In DNA form, the CDR3 reads TGTGCCAGCAGCCGGGACATAGTTAACGAGCAGTACTTC. Amino acids: CASSRDIVNEQYF.

The CDR3 nucleotides read TGTGCCAGTAGTTCCCGGACAGGGAACACTGAAGCTTTCTTT. Translating gives CASSSRTGNTEAFF. The chain employs TRBV19 and TRBJ1-1; TRBD1 matches 7 bases. In germline, CDR1 is LNHDA, CDR2 SQIVND (reference sequence). The CDR3 contains 14 residues. V dropped 5 bases and J dropped 1; count of bases not matched to a gene: 4. The variable domain in full, with the rest retrieved from reference TRBV19 and TRBJ1-1, is DGGITQSPKYLFRKEGQNVTLSCEQNLNHDAMYWYRQDPGQGLRLIYYSQIVNDFQKGDIAEGYSVSREKKESFPLTVTSAQKNPTAFYLCASSSRTGNTEAFFGQGTRLTVV.

This chain connects TRBV2 to TRBJ1-4, with 8 positions matching TRBD1. CDR3 size: 14 residues. CDR1 SNHLY and CDR2 FYNNEI come from the germline V gene. Trimming removed 8 bases from V and 7 bases from J; junction bases left unmatched: 9. CDR3 in DNA: TGTGCCAGCGGGGAGACAGGGGTCGGTGAAAAACTGTTTTTT. It codes for CASGETGVGEKLFF.

The chain combines TRBV7-2 with TRBJ1-1; D remains ambiguous. Germline CDR1 and CDR2: SGHTA and FQGNSA. This CDR3 comprises 15 residues. V was trimmed by 1 base and J by 1 base, leaving 10 bases between them. The CDR3 reads CASSLVGGSNTEAFF. The CDR3 DNA reads as TGTGCCAGCAGCTTAGTCGGCGGATCGAACACTGAAGCTTTCTTT.